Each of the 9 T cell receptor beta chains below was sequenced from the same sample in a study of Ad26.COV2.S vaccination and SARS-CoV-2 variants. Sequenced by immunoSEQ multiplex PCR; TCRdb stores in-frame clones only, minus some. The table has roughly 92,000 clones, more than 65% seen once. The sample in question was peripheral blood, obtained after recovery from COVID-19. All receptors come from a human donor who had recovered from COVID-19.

As DNA, the CDR3 is TGTGCCAGCAGCCAAGGGACAGGGGGCCGCGAGCAGTACTTC. Residues: CASSQGTGGREQYF. The chain employs TRBV16 and TRBJ2-7; 12 bases line up with TRBD1. Trimming removed 2 bases from V and 6 bases from J; junction bases left unmatched: 2. CDR1 and CDR2 (germline): KGHSY, FQNENV. This CDR3 has 14 amino acids.

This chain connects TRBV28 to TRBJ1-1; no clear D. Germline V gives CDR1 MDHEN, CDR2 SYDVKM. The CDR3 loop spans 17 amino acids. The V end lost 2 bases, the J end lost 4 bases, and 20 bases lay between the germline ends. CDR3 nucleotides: TGTGCCAGCAGTTTACCAACCTCAGAACCCACGAGCACTGAAGCTTTCTTT. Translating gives CASSLPTSEPTSTEAFF.

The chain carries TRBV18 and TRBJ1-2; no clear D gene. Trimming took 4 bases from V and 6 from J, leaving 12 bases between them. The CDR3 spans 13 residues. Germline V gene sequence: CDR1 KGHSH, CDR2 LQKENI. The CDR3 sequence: CASSRPQADGYTF. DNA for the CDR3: TGTGCCAGCTCACGACCCCAGGCAGATGGCTACACCTTC.

CDR3 coding DNA: TGTGCCATCAGTGAGAGTGGCGGGAGGGCCTCAGATACGCAGTATTTT. It specifies CAISESGGRASDTQYF. The genes are TRBV10-3 and TRBJ2-3; 9 nucleotides match TRBD2. CDR3 length: 16 amino acids. The ends lost 2 bases at V and 4 bases at J; junction bases unmatched: 7. Germline V gene lookup returns CDR1 ENHRY and CDR2 SYGVKD.

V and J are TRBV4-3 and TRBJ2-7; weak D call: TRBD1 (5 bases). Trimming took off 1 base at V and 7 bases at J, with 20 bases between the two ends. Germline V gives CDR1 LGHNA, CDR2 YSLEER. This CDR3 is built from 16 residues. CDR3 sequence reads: CASSQGRGANAVEQYF. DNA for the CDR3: TGCGCCAGCAGCCAAGGAAGGGGCGCAAATGCGGTAGAGCAGTACTTC.

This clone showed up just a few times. In DNA, the CDR3 is TGTGCCAGTAGTAAGGGCCTAGCGGGAGGGAATGAGCAGTTCTTC. Translating it yields CASSKGLAGGNEQFF. The rearrangement joins TRBV19 to TRBJ2-1; 12 nucleotides align to TRBD2. Germline V gene lookup returns CDR1 LNHDA and CDR2 SQIVND (reference sequence). Losses at the gene ends were 4 bases for V and 7 bases for J; bases not matched to a gene: 5. This CDR3 region has 15 residues.

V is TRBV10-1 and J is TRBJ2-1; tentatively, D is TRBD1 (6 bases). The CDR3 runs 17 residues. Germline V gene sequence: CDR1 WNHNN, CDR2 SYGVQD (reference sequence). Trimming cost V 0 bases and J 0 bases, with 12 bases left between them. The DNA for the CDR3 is TGCGCCAGCAGTGAGTCAAGACAGGAAACCTCCTACAATGAGCAGTTCTTC. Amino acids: CASSESRQETSYNEQFF.

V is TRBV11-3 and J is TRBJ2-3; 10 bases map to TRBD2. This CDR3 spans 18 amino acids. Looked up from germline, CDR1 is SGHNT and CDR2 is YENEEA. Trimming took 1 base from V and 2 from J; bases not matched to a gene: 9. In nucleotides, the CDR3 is TGTGCCAGCAGCTTAGGTACTAGCGGGAATTTATTCACAGATACGCAGTATTTT. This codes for CASSLGTSGNLFTDTQYF.

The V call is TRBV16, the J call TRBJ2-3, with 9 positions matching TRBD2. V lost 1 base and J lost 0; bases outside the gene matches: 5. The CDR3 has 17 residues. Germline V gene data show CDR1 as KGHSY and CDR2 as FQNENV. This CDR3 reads CASSQFRLAASTDTQYF. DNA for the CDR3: TGTGCCAGCAGCCAATTCCGACTAGCGGCTAGCACAGATACGCAGTATTTT.